Below, 12 T cell receptor beta chains from the same sample are listed, as sequenced in a study of blood T cell repertoires in COVID-19. Profiling relied on immunoSEQ multiplex PCR, and the TCRdb table lists in-frame clones only, not all of them. The table shows 150,000 to 200,000 clones, with around 80% occurring only once. The sample consisted of PBMCs or T cells enriched from blood (not recorded which). These receptors originate from a man aged 50 or older who had recovered from COVID-19.

The chain carries TRBV7-2 and TRBJ1-5, with no clear D. The V gene's germline CDR1 is SGHTA and CDR2 FQGNSA. The CDR3 spans 14 residues. The V gene lost 3 bases and the J gene lost 3 bases, with 9 bases spanning the gap. The CDR3 loop reads CASSFETYNQPQHF. As DNA, the CDR3 is TGTGCCAGCAGCTTCGAGACATACAATCAGCCCCAGCATTTT.

This chain joins TRBV3-1 (or the pseudogene TRBV3-2) and TRBJ2-7; 10 nucleotides line up with TRBD1. The CDR3 sequence is 18 residues long. Germline CDR1 and CDR2: LGHDT and YNNKEL (reference sequence). Trimming cost V 4 bases and J 2 bases; bases outside gene matches: 14. The CDR3 is CASSPLAPRTGGTYEQYF. CDR3 in DNA: TGTGCCAGCAGCCCATTGGCGCCCCGGACAGGGGGTACCTACGAGCAGTACTTC.

A few counts support this clone. The rearrangement links TRBV28 to TRBJ1-5; TRBD1 aligns across 8 bases. V lost 1 base, J lost 5 bases, and 1 base stayed unmatched. In germline, CDR1 is MDHEN, CDR2 SYDVKM. The CDR3 spans 14 residues. The CDR3 DNA reads TGTGCCAGCAGTTTATACAGGGGGGATCAGCCCCAGCATTTT. Translated: CASSLYRGDQPQHF.

V is TRBV3-1 (or the pseudogene TRBV3-2) and J is TRBJ2-1, with 8 bases matching TRBD1. In germline, CDR1 is LGHDT, CDR2 YNNKEL (reference sequence). The CDR3 runs to 16 residues. With V trimmed by 5 bases and J by 0 bases, 6 bases remained unmatched. The CDR3 protein is CASSTRQGSSYNEQFF. The CDR3 region has the DNA TGTGCCAGCAGCACCCGACAGGGGAGCTCCTACAATGAGCAGTTCTTC.

This sequence joins TRBV6-5 and TRBJ1-6; 7 bases are shared with TRBD1. The CDR3 has 14 residues. Trimming cost V 4 bases and J 6 bases; bases outside gene matches: 3. Germline values: CDR1 MNHEY, CDR2 SVGAGI. The DNA for the CDR3 is TGTGCCAGCAGTTCACAGGGGTTTAATTCACCCCTCCACTTT. Its translation is CASSSQGFNSPLHF.

A single count supports this clone. This rearrangement joins TRBV11-2 to TRBJ1-5; no firm D call. The V end was cut by 1 base, the J end by 0 bases, with 7 bases between. CDR1 is SGHAT, CDR2 FQNNGV, per germline. This CDR3 comprises 15 residues. The CDR3 loop is CASSLGRNSNQPQHF. CDR3 nucleotide sequence: TGTGCCAGCAGCTTAGGGAGGAATAGCAATCAGCCCCAGCATTTT.

This chain connects TRBV12-5 to TRBJ2-3; D may be TRBD2 (6 bases). The CDR3 has 16 amino acids. Germline V gene data show CDR1 as LGHNT and CDR2 as FRNRAP. The V end lost 6 bases, the J end lost 1 base, and 17 bases lay between the germline ends. In DNA, the CDR3 is TGTGCTAGTGGCCCTAAGCCGGGGGAGGGCACAGATACGCAGTATTTT. Translated, it gives CASGPKPGEGTDTQYF.

The genes are TRBV3-1 (or the pseudogene TRBV3-2) and TRBJ1-1; TRBD1 might be the D (5 bases). V lost 1 base, J lost 10 bases, and 13 bases lay in between. Germline V lookup: CDR1 LGHDT, CDR2 YNNKEL (reference sequence). The CDR3 runs to 13 residues. The CDR3 sequence: CASSQGRGDVAFF. DNA of the CDR3: TGTGCCAGCAGCCAAGGTCGGGGGGATGTAGCTTTCTTT.

The V gene is TRBV2, the J gene TRBJ1-5; no reliable D call. Trimming removed 4 bases at V and 3 bases at J, with 16 bases between. There are 16 residues in the CDR3. Germline V gene lookup returns CDR1 SNHLY and CDR2 FYNNEI. The CDR3 protein is CASSVVPLRSNQPQHF. The CDR3 bases are TGTGCCAGCAGTGTGGTACCACTCCGTTCCAATCAGCCCCAGCATTTT.

The chain employs TRBV5-6 and TRBJ1-1; maybe TRBD1 (6 bases). Germline CDR1 and CDR2: SGHDT and YYEEEE. V was pared by 3 bases and J by 4 bases, with 13 bases between. There are 14 residues in the CDR3. The CDR3 sequence: CASSSWGGGTEAFF. The CDR3 nucleotides read TGTGCCAGCAGCTCCTGGGGGGGCGGCACTGAAGCTTTCTTT. Complete variable domain (other parts from reference TRBV5-6 and TRBJ1-1): DAGVTQSPTHLIKTRGQQVTLRCSPKSGHDTVSWYQQALGQGPQFIFQYYEEEERQRGNFPDRFSGHQFPNYSSELNVNALLLGDSALYLCASSSWGGGTEAFFGQGTRLTVV.

V is TRBV5-1 and J is TRBJ1-6; tentatively, D is TRBD1 (6 bases). The CDR3 extends over 15 amino acids. CDR1 SGHRS and CDR2 YFSETQ come from the germline V gene. V shed 1 base and J shed 7 bases, with 12 bases lying between them. CDR3 in amino acids: CASSLIGGANSPLHF. The CDR3 DNA sequence: TGCGCCAGCAGCTTGATTGGGGGGGCGAATTCACCCCTCCACTTT.

The CDR3 DNA reads as TGTGCCACCAGTGAAGGACAGGGCTACACTGAAGCTTTCTTT. Protein: CATSEGQGYTEAFF. The J gene is TRBJ1-1, the V gene TRBV24-1; 8 bases fit TRBD1. The CDR3 totals 14 residues. V lost 4 bases to trimming and J lost 3 bases; unmatched junction nucleotides: 3. CDR1 is KGHDR, CDR2 SFDVKD, per germline.